These 26 T cell receptor beta chains came from one sample sequenced in a study of shared clonotypes between healthy human individuals. Sequencing used immunoSEQ multiplex PCR; TCRdb keeps in-frame clones, though not all of them. The sample shows roughly 650,000 clones, about 96% of them seen only once. As defined, naive CD8 cells were CD45RO-negative and positively selected for CCR7, with terminally differentiated effector memory CD45RA+ cells excluded. Sequencing used naive CD8+ T cells sorted from blood. The receptors come from a woman aged 30 to 39 in good health.

The V and J genes are TRBV29-1 and TRBJ2-5; D is perhaps TRBD2 (6 bases). The last part of the DNA fits TRBJ2-7 better; the J call may be wrong. Germline V gives CDR1 SQVTM, CDR2 ANQGSEA. There are 15 residues in the CDR3. CDR3 sequence (DNA): TGCAGCGTTTCCACCGGCACTGGAGGGTTCTACGAGCAGTACTTC. This gives the protein CSVSTGTGGFYEQYF.

The chain is built from TRBV29-1 and TRBJ1-4, with D perhaps matching TRBD1 (5 bases). Germline values: CDR1 SQVTM, CDR2 ANQGSEA. The CDR3 has 14 amino acids. V was trimmed by 0 bases and J by 8 bases, leaving 13 bases between them. The CDR3 spells CSVEEGRVGEKLFF. The CDR3 nucleotides are TGCAGCGTTGAAGAGGGCAGGGTAGGCGAAAAACTGTTTTTT.

The chain links TRBV2 to TRBJ2-5; D is tentatively TRBD1 or TRBD2 (5 bases each). Germline loops: CDR1 SNHLY, CDR2 FYNNEI. Trimming shortened V by 3 bases and J by 0 bases, and 11 bases separated the two germline ends. The CDR3 has 15 residues. In nucleotides, the CDR3 is TGTGCCAGCAGTGAGTTCTTGGGGGACCAAGAGACCCAGTACTTC. Amino acid sequence: CASSEFLGDQETQYF.

About this clone: This CDR3 is also generated by other DNA sequences in the sample. V gene TRBV5-1 combines with J gene TRBJ2-7, with 9 nucleotides matching TRBD1. Germline V gene data show CDR1 as SGHRS and CDR2 as YFSETQ. CDR3 length equals 14 residues. The ends lost 4 bases at V and 3 bases at J; junction bases unmatched: 5. CDR3 in amino acids: CASSLDRGSYEQYF. Here the CDR3 DNA reads TGCGCCAGCAGCCTAGACAGGGGGAGCTACGAGCAGTACTTC.

The CDR3 nucleotides are TGTGCCAGCTACGGAGGATTCTACGAGCAGTACTTC. Residues: CASYGGFYEQYF. The chain uses TRBV7-9 and TRBJ2-5; tentative D call: TRBD2 (5 bases). The assigned J gene may be wrong: the sequence end matches TRBJ2-7 better. The length of the CDR3 is 12 residues. Germline assignment: CDR1 SEHNR and CDR2 FQNEAQ (reference sequence).

CDR3 sequence: CAWSVLSLAGNYEQYF. CDR3 DNA sequence: TGTGCCTGGAGTGTACTATCTCTAGCGGGGAACTACGAGCAGTACTTC. The chain carries TRBV30 and TRBJ2-7; 9 nucleotides agree with TRBD2. Germline CDR1 reads GTSNPN; CDR2 reads SVGIG (reference sequence). Trimming removed 0 bases from V and 3 bases from J; junction bases left unmatched: 9. The length of the CDR3 is 16 residues.

This chain links TRBV11-2 with TRBJ2-1, with 9 positions matching TRBD1. Trimming took 3 bases from V and 8 from J; bases not matched to a gene: 2. This CDR3 has 13 residues. Germline V CDR1 and CDR2: SGHAT, FQNNGV. The CDR3 sequence is CASSLGTGYEQFF. The CDR3 DNA follows: TGTGCCAGCAGCTTGGGGACAGGGTATGAGCAGTTCTTC.

This chain uses TRBV6-1 with TRBJ2-1, with a possible D match to TRBD1 (7 bases). Germline V gene data show CDR1 as MNHNS and CDR2 as SASEGT. This CDR3 contains 18 residues. The V end was cut by 2 bases, the J end by 0 bases, with 17 bases between. The CDR3 DNA reads TGTGCCAGCAGTGAACCAGTCGGGGGACAGAGCTCCTACAATGAGCAGTTCTTC. The encoded protein is CASSEPVGGQSSYNEQFF.

This sequence joins TRBV2 and TRBJ1-5, with 8 bases aligning to TRBD1. Germline V gives CDR1 SNHLY, CDR2 FYNNEI. With 6 bases clipped from V and 0 bases from J, the junction kept 4 bases outside the gene matches. The CDR3 is made up of 15 amino acids. CDR3 DNA sequence: TGTGCCAGCAGAACAGGGACAGGTAGCAATCAGCCCCAGCATTTT. Its translation: CASRTGTGSNQPQHF.

The chain recombines TRBV7-9 with TRBJ1-1; D perhaps matches TRBD1 (6 bases). CDR3 length: 16 residues. V was shortened by 1 base and J by 0 bases, with 12 bases between the two germline ends. Germline loops: CDR1 SEHNR, CDR2 FQNEAQ (reference sequence). The CDR3 coding sequence is TGTGCCAGCAGCTTAGGACAGGAGATCCTGAACACTGAAGCTTTCTTT. It encodes CASSLGQEILNTEAFF.

The chain recombines TRBV12-5 with TRBJ1-2; D perhaps matches TRBD1 (6 bases). Between the trimmed V and J ends, which lost 1 base and 8 bases, there was a span of 14 bases. Germline V lookup: CDR1 LGHNT, CDR2 FRNRAP. This CDR3 has 14 residues. CDR3 sequence reads: CASGLATGLGGYTF. As DNA, the CDR3 is TGTGCTAGTGGTTTGGCGACAGGACTGGGCGGCTACACCTTC.

The genes are TRBV27 and TRBJ2-7; TRBD1 matches 7 bases. The CDR3 loop spans 13 amino acids. CDR1 is MNHEY and CDR2 is SMNVEV in the germline V gene (reference sequence). J was trimmed by 2 bases and V by 5 bases; bases with no gene match: 3. The CDR3 nucleotides are TGTGCCAGCAGTATACAGGGGACCTACGAGCAGTACTTC. As protein: CASSIQGTYEQYF.

This clone was picked up one time. This sample includes further DNA sequences coding for the same CDR3. The chain combines TRBV2 with TRBJ2-7; D is unclear. V was pared by 5 bases and J by 1 base, with 12 bases between. Looked up from germline, CDR1 is SNHLY and CDR2 is FYNNEI. There are 14 residues in the CDR3. CDR3 DNA sequence: TGTGCCAGCAGTCGGGCCGTTTCTTCCTACGAGCAGTACTTC. Protein sequence: CASSRAVSSYEQYF.

The chain is built from TRBV28 and TRBJ1-2; 9 nucleotides align to TRBD1. The CDR3 has 16 residues. CDR1 is MDHEN and CDR2 is SYDVKM in the germline V gene. V trimming: 5 bases; J trimming: 8 bases; junction bases outside the gene matches: 15. CDR3 bases: TGTGCCAGCAGTACACACGACCAGGACAGGGGTAGAGGCTACACCTTC. This codes for CASSTHDQDRGRGYTF.

Note on this clone: The same CDR3 arises from other DNA sequences in this sample as well. V usage is TRBV27 and J usage is TRBJ1-2, with TRBD1 identical over 8 bases. Germline CDR1 reads MNHEY; CDR2 reads SMNVEV (reference sequence). V lost 5 bases, J lost 8 bases, and 4 bases stayed unmatched. The CDR3 extends over 12 amino acids. The CDR3 coding sequence is TGTGCCAGCAGTGACAGGGGAGGGGGCTACACCTTC. Protein sequence: CASSDRGGGYTF.

This sequence joins TRBV19 and TRBJ2-7; tentatively, D is TRBD2 (7 bases). The CDR3 sequence is 15 residues long. Looked up from germline, CDR1 is LNHDA and CDR2 is SQIVND (reference sequence). V shed 5 bases and J shed 5 bases, with 19 bases lying between them. The CDR3 DNA reads as TGTGCCAGTAGTGAACGGGGGGCTAGCGGTGACGAGCAGTACTTC. Amino acid sequence: CASSERGASGDEQYF.

CDR3 loop: CASLGTSGRTDTQYF. The CDR3 DNA reads TGTGCCAGCCTCGGGACTAGCGGGAGAACAGATACGCAGTATTTT. The rearrangement uses TRBV7-9 and TRBJ2-3, with 14 bases fitting TRBD2. This CDR3 is 15 amino acids long. The V gene's germline CDR1 is SEHNR and CDR2 FQNEAQ (reference sequence). Losses at the gene ends were 8 bases for V and 3 bases for J; bases not matched to a gene: 4.

The genes are TRBV11-2 and TRBJ1-4; D is ambiguous. Germline V gene data show CDR1 as SGHAT and CDR2 as FQNNGV. This CDR3 has 12 amino acids. Trimming took off 7 bases at V and 6 bases at J, with 9 bases between the two ends. In DNA form, the CDR3 reads TGTGCCAGCACCGGATCGGATGAAAAACTGTTTTTT. Translated: CASTGSDEKLFF.

This clone was found once. The chain links TRBV5-1 to TRBJ2-7; D is uncertain. The V gene lost 1 base and the J gene lost 6 bases, with 17 bases spanning the gap. There are 15 residues in the CDR3. Germline CDR1 is SGHRS and CDR2 is YFSETQ. CDR3 sequence: CASSLHPASGSEQYF. The CDR3 coding sequence is TGCGCCAGCAGCTTGCATCCGGCGTCTGGTAGCGAGCAGTACTTC. The entire variable domain, with the rest obtained from reference TRBV5-1 and TRBJ2-7, is as follows: KAGVTQTPRYLIKTRGQQVTLSCSPISGHRSVSWYQQTPGQGLQFLFEYFSETQRNKGNFPGRFSGRQFSNSRSEMNVSTLELGDSALYLCASSLHPASGSEQYFGPGTRLTVT.

This clone was seen only once. J is TRBJ2-5 and V is TRBV27; D unclear. With 6 bases removed from V and 2 bases from J, the gap between germline ends came to 16 bases. Per germline, CDR1 MNHEY and CDR2 SMNVEV (reference sequence). The CDR3 runs 15 residues. CDR3 loop: CASSHTLGIQETQYF. CDR3 DNA: TGTGCCAGCAGCCACACCCTAGGGATTCAAGAGACCCAGTACTTC.

This clone is a singleton in its sample. The V call is TRBV4-2, the J call TRBJ2-7; 8 nucleotides line up with TRBD1. This CDR3 has 16 amino acids. With 2 bases clipped from V and 3 bases from J, the junction kept 9 bases outside the gene matches. The germline V gene has CDR1 LGHNA and CDR2 YNFKEQ. The CDR3: CASSQHPGQEGYEQYF. The CDR3 DNA sequence: TGTGCCAGCAGCCAACATCCGGGACAGGAGGGCTACGAGCAGTACTTC.

The chain combines TRBV19 with TRBJ2-7, with D perhaps matching TRBD2 (5 bases). The CDR3 runs 15 residues. Germline V gives CDR1 LNHDA, CDR2 SQIVND (reference sequence). The V end was cut by 3 bases, the J end by 2 bases, with 14 bases between. The DNA of the CDR3 is TGTGCCAGTAGTATGGGAGCCCTATCGACCTACGAGCAGTACTTC. The encoded protein is CASSMGALSTYEQYF.

In this sample, this clone turned up once. This rearrangement joins TRBV4-2 to TRBJ2-2, with a tentative D call TRBD1 (5 bases). Per germline, CDR1 LGHNA and CDR2 YNFKEQ. The CDR3 sequence is 18 residues long. V was cut by 0 bases and J by 4 bases, with 18 bases left in between. CDR3 coding DNA: TGTGCCAGCAGCCAAGATGGCGCTGGGGCGCGAATCACCGGGGAGCTGTTTTTT. Protein sequence: CASSQDGAGARITGELFF.

V is TRBV28 and J is TRBJ2-7, with 7 bases lining up with TRBD1. J lost 3 bases, V lost 6 bases, and 5 bases had no gene match. Germline CDR1 MDHEN, CDR2 SYDVKM. The length of the CDR3 is 13 residues. CDR3 sequence reads: CASSRRGNYEQYF. CDR3 bases: TGTGCCAGCAGCCGCAGGGGGAACTACGAGCAGTACTTC.

The chain uses TRBV5-6 and TRBJ1-1; D is undetermined. The CDR3 is made up of 13 amino acids. The V end was cut by 4 bases, the J end by 1 base, with 8 bases between. Per germline, CDR1 SGHDT and CDR2 YYEEEE. CDR3 sequence: CASSGEGNTEAFF. CDR3 nucleotide sequence: TGTGCCAGCAGCGGGGAAGGGAACACTGAAGCTTTCTTT.

The genes are TRBV2 and TRBJ1-4, with 8 bases matching TRBD1. From germline, CDR1 is SNHLY and CDR2 FYNNEI. The V segment lost 8 bases and the J segment 6 bases; nucleotides outside the gene matches: 8. The CDR3 runs 14 residues. The DNA for the CDR3 is TGTGCCAGCGGGGGCGGGACAGGAGATGAAAAACTGTTTTTT. This sequence encodes CASGGGTGDEKLFF.